This T cell receptor beta chain was found in a study of glioma-infiltrating T cells after dendritic cell vaccination. About the research overall: Autologous tumor lysate-pulsed dendritic cell vaccination was given between the early 2000s and the early 2010s.

On this clone itself: Its antigen is unidentified.

Trimming took 4 bases from V and 4 from J; bases not matched to a gene: 0. The CDR3 has 13 residues. CDR1 SGHRS and CDR2 YFSETQ come from the germline V gene. Stated time point: after dendritic cell vaccination, including at tumor progression/relapse. All glioblastoma patients lacked an isocitrate dehydrogenase mutation. This table comes from immunoSEQ multiplex PCR, and its TCRdb copy is limited to in-frame clones, with some not included. The sample holds about 65,000 clones, roughly 86% seen once. Study-level results: The cohort had few patients with full blood and tumor sets. TCR clonality showed no direct relationship with survival.

The sequencing used blood, collected after dendritic cell vaccination. The receptor's source is a human donor with glioblastoma. The rearrangement joins TRBV5-1 to TRBJ2-7; 12 bases align to TRBD2. This CDR3 reads CASSGLAGYEQYF. The CDR3 DNA reads TGCGCCAGCAGCGGACTAGCGGGGTACGAGCAGTACTTC.